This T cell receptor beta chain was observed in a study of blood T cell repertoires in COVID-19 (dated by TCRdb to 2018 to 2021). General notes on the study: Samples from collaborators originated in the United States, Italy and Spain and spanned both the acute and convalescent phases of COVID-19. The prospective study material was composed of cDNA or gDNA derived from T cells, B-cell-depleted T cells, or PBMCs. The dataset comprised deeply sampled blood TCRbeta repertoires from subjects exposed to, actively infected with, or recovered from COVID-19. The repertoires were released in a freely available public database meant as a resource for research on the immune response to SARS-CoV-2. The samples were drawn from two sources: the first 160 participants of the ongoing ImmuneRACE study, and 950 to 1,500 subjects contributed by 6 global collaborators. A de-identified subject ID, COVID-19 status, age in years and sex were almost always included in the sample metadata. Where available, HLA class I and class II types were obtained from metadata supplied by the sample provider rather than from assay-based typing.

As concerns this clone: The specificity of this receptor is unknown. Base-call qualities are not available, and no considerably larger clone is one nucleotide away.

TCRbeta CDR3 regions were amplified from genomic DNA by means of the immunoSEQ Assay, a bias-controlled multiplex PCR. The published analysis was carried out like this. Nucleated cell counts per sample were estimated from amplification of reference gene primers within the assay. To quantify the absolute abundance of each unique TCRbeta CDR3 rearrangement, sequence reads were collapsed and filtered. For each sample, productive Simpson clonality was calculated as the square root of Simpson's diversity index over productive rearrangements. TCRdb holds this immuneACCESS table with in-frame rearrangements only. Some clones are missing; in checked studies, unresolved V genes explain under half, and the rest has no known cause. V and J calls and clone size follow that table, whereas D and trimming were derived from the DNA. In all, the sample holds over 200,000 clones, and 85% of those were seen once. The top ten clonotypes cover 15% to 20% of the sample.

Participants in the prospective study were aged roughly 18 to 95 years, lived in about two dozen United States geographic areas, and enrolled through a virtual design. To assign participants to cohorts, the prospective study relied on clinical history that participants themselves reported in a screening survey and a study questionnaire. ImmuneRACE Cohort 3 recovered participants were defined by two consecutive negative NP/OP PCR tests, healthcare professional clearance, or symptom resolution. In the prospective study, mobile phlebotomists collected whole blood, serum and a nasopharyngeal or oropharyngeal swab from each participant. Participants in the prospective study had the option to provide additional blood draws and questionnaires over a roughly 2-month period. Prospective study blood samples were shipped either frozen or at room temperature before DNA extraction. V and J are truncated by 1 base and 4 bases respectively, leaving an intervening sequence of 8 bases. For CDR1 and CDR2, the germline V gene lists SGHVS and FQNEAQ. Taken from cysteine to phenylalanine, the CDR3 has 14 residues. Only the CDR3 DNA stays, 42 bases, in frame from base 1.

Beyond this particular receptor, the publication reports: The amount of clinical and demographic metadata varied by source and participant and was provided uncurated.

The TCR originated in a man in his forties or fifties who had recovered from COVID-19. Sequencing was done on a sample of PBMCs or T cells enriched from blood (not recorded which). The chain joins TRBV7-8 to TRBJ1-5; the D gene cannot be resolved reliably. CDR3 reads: CASSLGYLNQPQHF. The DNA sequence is TGTGCCAGCAGCTTAGGTTATCTGAATCAGCCCCAGCATTTT.